This T cell receptor beta chain was sequenced in a study of post-analysis software for immune sequencing data. Study context: Relapsing-remitting, secondary progressive and progressive-relapsing multiple sclerosis were all included among the disease courses. Study results and limitations: In patients, TRBV5-6, TRBV5-1 and TRBV20-1 belonged to roughly five TRBV segments found more frequently than in controls. Controls' normalized Chao1 diversity significantly exceeded that of multiple sclerosis patients. The authors found that F measure strongly co-clustered same-batch samples.

Comments on this clonotype: The antigen is not known.

Researchers reported that TCR beta cDNA libraries carried unique molecular identifiers. With roughly 0.9 to 10 million T cells as the source, some 500,000 cDNA molecules resulted. MiXCR, applied by TCRdb to the PCR reads, yields one record per CDR3 protein. This sample yields 750,000 to 950,000 distinct CDR3 sequences, of which 53% are seen a single time; under 6% belongs to the top ten. CDR1 is DFQATT and CDR2 is SNEGSKA in the germline V gene (reference sequence). CDR3 length: 14 amino acids. The V segment lost 3 bases and the J segment 3 bases; nucleotides outside the gene matches: 6. This clonotype was obtained from a girl aged 5 to 17 with multiple sclerosis. Material: blood. The chain has TRBV20-1 and TRBJ2-3; 7 bases line up with TRBD1. In DNA form, the CDR3 reads TGCAGTGCTAGTGGGACAGCAGGGACAGATACGCAGTATTTT. Translation gives CSASGTAGTDTQYF.